Following are 13 T cell receptor beta chains from one sample sequenced in a study of CD8 T cells in Susac syndrome. Roughly 0.45 to 1 ug RNA was reverse transcribed with random hexamers. TCRdb used MiXCR to reprocess the immunoSEQ multiplex PCR reads, holding one entry per CDR3 protein. The data show about 140,000 distinct CDR3 sequences, approximately 93% seen once. Sequenced: CD4+ T cells from PBMCs. These receptors came from a human donor in good health.

V usage is TRBV10-3 and J usage is TRBJ2-1; 11 nucleotides align to TRBD2. The CDR3 extends over 14 amino acids. V was clipped by 3 bases and J by 8 bases; unmatched bases: 3. Germline V gene lookup returns CDR1 ENHRY and CDR2 SYGVKD. The CDR3 DNA follows: TGTGCCATCAGTGACCCGGGACTAGCGGATGAGCAGTTCTTC. This codes for CAISDPGLADEQFF.

This clonotype was picked up one time. The rearrangement links TRBV6-5 to TRBJ2-7; weak D call: TRBD1 (6 bases). The CDR3 covers 14 residues. Trimming shortened V by 5 bases and J by 4 bases, and 15 bases separated the two germline ends. From germline, CDR1 is MNHEY and CDR2 SVGAGI. The chain's CDR3 is CASSISTGGYEQYF. CDR3 in DNA: TGTGCCAGCAGTATATCGACAGGAGGATACGAGCAGTACTTC.

CDR3 nucleotide sequence: TGCAGTGCTAGGGCGGGACAGGGAGACTATGGCTACACCTTC. It is translated as CSARAGQGDYGYTF. The J gene is TRBJ1-2, the V gene TRBV20-1; 9 nucleotides line up with TRBD1. Germline trimming cut 3 bases from V and 3 bases from J; bases unmatched to any gene: 5. The CDR3 has 14 residues. CDR1 is DFQATT and CDR2 is SNEGSKA in the germline V gene (reference sequence).

This chain joins TRBV11-1 and TRBJ2-1, with D perhaps being TRBD1 or TRBD2 (6 bases each). Germline V CDR1 and CDR2: SGHAT, FQDESV (reference sequence). The CDR3 sequence is 14 residues long. V dropped 2 bases and J dropped 9 bases, with 14 bases sitting between them. The CDR3 here is CASSLSLTGAEQFF. The CDR3 DNA reads TGTGCCAGCAGCTTATCCCTTACGGGGGCTGAGCAGTTCTTC.

The sample holds one count of this clonotype. The chain employs TRBV12-3 or TRBV12-4 and TRBJ2-1, with D hard to call. CDR3 size: 14 residues. V lost 3 bases to trimming and J lost 0 bases, with 6 bases between them. CDR3 DNA sequence: TGTGCCAGCAGTTTGTCCCTCTCCTACAATGAGCAGTTCTTC. Its translation: CASSLSLSYNEQFF.

The gene calls are TRBV5-6 and TRBJ2-5; a possible D gene is TRBD1 (6 bases). Per the germline V gene, CDR1 is SGHDT and CDR2 is YYEEEE. The CDR3 covers 14 residues. V gave up 1 base and J gave up 3 bases, with 10 bases separating them. The CDR3 DNA follows: TGTGCCAGCAGCTTGCGGACAGCAAAAGAGACCCAGTACTTC. The encoded protein is CASSLRTAKETQYF.

This rearrangement joins TRBV20-1 to TRBJ2-7, with D uncertain. Trimming pared 3 bases from V and 7 bases from J, leaving 16 bases between. The CDR3 is made up of 13 amino acids. Germline CDR1 reads DFQATT; CDR2 reads SNEGSKA (reference sequence). The CDR3: CSARFSWAVEQYF. DNA for the CDR3: TGCAGTGCTAGGTTTTCCTGGGCGGTTGAGCAGTACTTC.

The chain employs TRBV19 and TRBJ2-1; D possibly matches TRBD1 or TRBD2 (5 bases each). The V and J ends lost 8 bases and 6 bases respectively, with 14 bases between them. The CDR3 runs to 13 residues. Per the germline V gene, CDR1 is LNHDA and CDR2 is SQIVND (reference sequence). The CDR3 nucleotides read TGTGCCAGTGAGAGGGGCACCACCAATGAGCAGTTCTTC. This sequence encodes CASERGTTNEQFF.

V is TRBV3-1 and J is TRBJ1-2; TRBD1 matches 7 bases. The CDR3 loop spans 14 amino acids. The V gene's germline CDR1 is LGHDT and CDR2 YNNKEL (reference sequence). V gave up 0 bases and J gave up 2 bases; unmatched junction bases: 0. CDR3 sequence reads: CASSQDRGNYGYTF. CDR3 nucleotide sequence: TGTGCCAGCAGCCAAGACAGGGGGAACTATGGCTACACCTTC. Full variable domain (rest looked up from reference TRBV3-1 and TRBJ1-2): DTAVSQTPKYLVTQMGNDKSIKCEQNLGHDTMYWYKQDSKKFLKIMFSYNNKELIINETVPNRFSPKSPDKAHLNLHINSLELGDSAVYFCASSQDRGNYGYTFGSGTRLTVV.

The chain recombines TRBV4-1 with TRBJ2-2, with D possibly TRBD2 on 6 matching bases. Germline V CDR1 and CDR2: MGHRA, YSYEKL. Trimming left V 6 bases short and J 4 bases short, with 12 bases between. The CDR3 loop spans 14 amino acids. The CDR3 bases are TGCGCCAGCAGGGGGGTGGGGGGCACCGGGGAGCTGTTTTTT. It encodes CASRGVGGTGELFF.

The J gene is TRBJ2-2, the V gene TRBV2; TRBD2 is a possible D gene (6 bases). V was clipped by 2 bases and J by 4 bases, with 14 bases between them. In germline, CDR1 is SNHLY, CDR2 FYNNEI. The CDR3 runs to 16 residues. CDR3 region: CASSEIPGVSTGELFF. The CDR3 DNA is TGTGCCAGCAGTGAAATTCCGGGAGTAAGCACCGGGGAGCTGTTTTTT. The full variable domain, with the rest looked up from reference TRBV2 and TRBJ2-2, is EPEVTQTPSHQVTQMGQEVILRCVPISNHLYFYWYRQILGQKVEFLVSFYNNEISEKSEIFDDQFSVERPDGSNFTLKIRSTKLEDSAMYFCASSEIPGVSTGELFFGEGSRLTVL.

The gene calls are TRBV6-1 and TRBJ2-3; D may be TRBD2 (5 bases). The CDR3 covers 15 residues. V lost 2 bases to trimming and J lost 2 bases, with 11 bases between them. Germline assignment: CDR1 MNHNS and CDR2 SASEGT. CDR3 amino acids: CASSESGGYTDTQYF. Written as DNA, the CDR3 is TGTGCCAGCAGTGAAAGCGGCGGGTACACAGATACGCAGTATTTT.

This chain links TRBV30 with TRBJ2-1, with D perhaps TRBD2 (5 bases). Germline-derived CDR1 and CDR2 are GTSNPN and SVGIG (reference sequence). The CDR3 is made up of 16 amino acids. V was trimmed by 3 bases and J by 4 bases, leaving 19 bases between them. The CDR3 nucleotides are TGTGCCTGGAGCGCACCTGGACTTACGAATTACAATGAGCAGTTCTTC. Protein: CAWSAPGLTNYNEQFF. The variable domain in full, with the rest retrieved from reference TRBV30 and TRBJ2-1, is SQTIHQWPATLVQPVGSPLSLECTVEGTSNPNLYWYRQAAGRGLQLLFYSVGIGQISSEVPQNLSASRPQDRQFILSSKKLLLSDSGFYLCAWSAPGLTNYNEQFFGPGTRLTVL.